This is a list of T cell receptor beta chains from one sample in a study of monozygotic twins with inflammatory bowel disease. TCRdb re-called the 5' RACE reads; one entry per CDR3 protein, DNA not given. The listing contains approximately 160,000 distinct CDR3 sequences. The sequenced sample consisted of blood. The receptors were gathered from a human donor with ulcerative colitis or Crohn's disease, or a healthy co-twin of an affected twin (not recorded which). Both conserved end residues are part of each CDR3. Fields, in order: V gene, J gene, CDR3 protein.

TRBV6-1	TRBJ2-1	CASSAKVVWNEQFF
TRBV20-1	TRBJ2-1	CSALAGESFNEQFF
TRBV7-9	TRBJ2-7	CASSLTSGMIYEQYF
TRBV7-2	TRBJ2-3	CASSLMQGSDTQYF
TRBV7-2	TRBJ2-5	CASSHSGGVETQYF
TRBV29-1	TRBJ1-2	CSVNPSTGVEYGYTF
TRBV10-3	TRBJ1-5	CAISEDNPPQPQHF
TRBV28	TRBJ2-1	CASSSPAGGPYNEQFF
TRBV6-1	TRBJ2-3	CASSEPFTSGGLDTQYF
TRBV6-5	TRBJ1-2	CASSSHDRGNYGYTF
TRBV29-1	TRBJ2-6	CSVGIGSGANVLTF
TRBV20-1	TRBJ2-6	CSVRRGSGANVLTF
TRBV4-1	TRBJ2-5	CASRGGDWAETQYF
TRBV29-1	TRBJ2-3	CSAESRWMDTQYF
TRBV12-3/TRBV12-4	TRBJ2-3	CASSFSSGSGDTQYF
TRBV11-2	TRBJ2-1	CASSLVRPGLAGVNEQFF